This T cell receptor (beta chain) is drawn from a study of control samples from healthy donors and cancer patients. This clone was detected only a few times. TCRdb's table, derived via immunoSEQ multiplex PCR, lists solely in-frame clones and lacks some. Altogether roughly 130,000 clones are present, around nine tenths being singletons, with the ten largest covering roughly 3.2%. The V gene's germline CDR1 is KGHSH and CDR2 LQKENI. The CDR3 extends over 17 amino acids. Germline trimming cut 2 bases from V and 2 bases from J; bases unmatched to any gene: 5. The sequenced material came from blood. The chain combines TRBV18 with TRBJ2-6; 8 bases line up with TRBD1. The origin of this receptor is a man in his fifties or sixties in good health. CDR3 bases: TGTGCCAGCTCACCAGGACAGGGCGCCCCTGGGGCCAACGTCCTGACTTTC. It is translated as CASSPGQGAPGANVLTF.